Each of the 22 T cell receptor beta chains below was sequenced from the same sample in a study of cytomegalovirus exposure and HLA in healthy donors. Amplification used 60 Vbeta primers and 13 Jbeta primers. Profiling relied on immunoSEQ multiplex PCR, and the TCRdb table lists in-frame clones only, not all of them. Of more than 85,000 clones listed, 70% to 80% are singletons. The specimen sequenced was PBMCs. These receptors originate from a man aged 25 to 40 in good health and CMV-seronegative.

V and J are TRBV7-6 and TRBJ2-7; D perhaps matches TRBD2 (7 bases). Per germline, CDR1 SGHVS and CDR2 FNYEAQ. CDR3 length: 17 amino acids. Trimming cost V 5 bases and J 1 base, with 21 bases left between them. The CDR3 sequence: CASSTNRGAGESYEQYF. DNA of the CDR3: TGTGCCAGCAGCACCAATCGGGGGGCCGGGGAATCCTACGAGCAGTACTTC.

The rearrangement links TRBV30 to TRBJ1-6, with TRBD1 as a possible D gene (5 bases). The ends were cut back, 2 bases at V and 8 bases at J, with 13 bases in the middle. This CDR3 spans 14 amino acids. Germline CDR1 reads GTSNPN; CDR2 reads SVGIG (reference sequence). This CDR3 reads CAWSSGGGDSPLHF. In DNA form, the CDR3 reads TGTGCCTGGAGTTCGGGAGGAGGGGATTCACCCCTCCACTTT. Filled out from reference TRBV30 and TRBJ1-6, the complete variable domain reads SQTIHQWPATLVQPVGSPLSLECTVEGTSNPNLYWYRQAAGRGLQLLFYSVGIGQISSEVPQNLSASRPQDRQFILSSKKLLLSDSGFYLCAWSSGGGDSPLHFGNGTRLTVT.

This rearrangement joins TRBV5-1 to TRBJ2-7; TRBD2 agrees at 8 bases. The CDR3 sequence is 15 residues long. Germline V gives CDR1 SGHRS, CDR2 YFSETQ. V trimming: 0 bases; J trimming: 6 bases; junction bases outside the gene matches: 8. The CDR3 reads CASSLGWTSPAEQYF. The CDR3 bases are TGCGCCAGCAGCTTGGGCTGGACTAGCCCCGCCGAGCAGTACTTC.

This chain uses TRBV28 with TRBJ2-7; D remains ambiguous. CDR1 and CDR2 (germline): MDHEN, SYDVKM. CDR3 size: 13 residues. V was cut by 5 bases and J by 2 bases, with 10 bases left in between. The CDR3 region is CASSGPNTYEQYF. The CDR3 region has the DNA TGTGCCAGCAGTGGGCCGAATACCTACGAGCAGTACTTC.

The chain employs TRBV6-5 and TRBJ1-2; 8 positions agree with TRBD1. There are 15 residues in the CDR3. CDR1 is MNHEY and CDR2 is SVGAGI in the germline V gene. The J segment lost 3 bases and the V segment lost 0 bases, leaving 3 bases of the junction unmatched. CDR3 nucleotide sequence: TGTGCCAGCAGTTACTCGCAGGGGGCGGACTATGGCTACACCTTC. Protein sequence: CASSYSQGADYGYTF.

The V and J genes are TRBV7-2 and TRBJ2-1, with D perhaps matching TRBD1 (6 bases). The CDR3 is 13 residues long. Trimming cost V 5 bases and J 3 bases, with 8 bases left between them. Germline V lookup: CDR1 SGHTA, CDR2 FQGNSA. The DNA for the CDR3 is TGTGCCAGCAGCCGGACAGACTACAATGAGCAGTTCTTC. It yields the protein CASSRTDYNEQFF.

The V call is TRBV29-1, the J call TRBJ2-7, with TRBD2 matching over 7 bases. The CDR3 has 13 amino acids. The V gene's germline CDR1 is SQVTM and CDR2 ANQGSEA. Trimming removed 5 bases from V and 7 bases from J; junction bases left unmatched: 11. The CDR3 region has the DNA TGCAGCGTTCAAAGGGCGGGAGAAGGTGAGCAGTACTTC. Protein sequence: CSVQRAGEGEQYF.

The chain recombines TRBV4-1 with TRBJ1-2; possible D gene TRBD1, 6 bases. The CDR3 has 16 amino acids. Germline V gene sequence: CDR1 MGHRA, CDR2 YSYEKL. The V and J ends lost 0 bases and 5 bases respectively, with 16 bases between them. The CDR3 loop is CASSQDWGGPVYGYTF. For the CDR3, the DNA is TGCGCCAGCAGCCAAGATTGGGGGGGGCCGGTGTATGGCTACACCTTC.

The chain couples TRBV5-1 to TRBJ2-7; 9 positions match TRBD1. Germline lookup yields CDR1 SGHRS and CDR2 YFSETQ. The J segment lost 3 bases and the V segment lost 0 bases, leaving 4 bases of the junction unmatched. The CDR3 covers 15 residues. The CDR3 loop reads CASSLGDREYYEQYF. CDR3 DNA sequence: TGCGCCAGCAGCTTGGGGGACAGGGAGTACTACGAGCAGTACTTC.

The table lists this clone with a few counts. The chain links TRBV10-3 to TRBJ2-3, with 9 bases identical to TRBD1. After removal of 2 bases from V and 1 base from J, the junction contained 1 base not matched to a gene. CDR3 length: 15 amino acids. CDR1 and CDR2 from the germline V gene are ENHRY and SYGVKD. CDR3 amino acids: CAISENRGRTDTQYF. The CDR3 bases are TGTGCCATCAGTGAGAACAGGGGGCGCACAGATACGCAGTATTTT.

The chain couples TRBV10-1 to TRBJ2-3, with D perhaps TRBD1 (8 bases). This CDR3 contains 16 residues. Deletions cut 0 bases from V and 2 bases from J, with 12 bases between. Germline CDR1 is WNHNN and CDR2 is SYGVQD (reference sequence). CDR3 region: CASSESDRDYTDTQYF. The DNA for the CDR3 is TGCGCCAGCAGTGAGTCGGACAGGGACTACACAGATACGCAGTATTTT.

The J gene is TRBJ2-3, the V gene TRBV6-5; the D is unclear. CDR1 is MNHEY and CDR2 is SVGAGI in the germline V gene. This CDR3 has 14 amino acids. The germline V and J ends were trimmed by 5 bases and 2 bases, with 11 bases remaining between them. CDR3 region: CASSVQALTDTQYF. In DNA form, the CDR3 reads TGTGCCAGCAGTGTCCAGGCCCTCACAGATACGCAGTATTTT.

The J gene is TRBJ1-2, the V gene TRBV6-5; 7 bases are a match to TRBD1. CDR1 is MNHEY and CDR2 is SVGAGI in the germline V gene. This CDR3 comprises 13 residues. V shed 7 bases and J 4 bases; nucleotides not matched to a gene: 6. CDR3 protein: CASTETGRYGYTF. DNA for the CDR3: TGTGCCAGCACCGAGACAGGGCGCTATGGCTACACCTTC.

This clone was seen once. The rearrangement links TRBV12-5 to TRBJ2-5; TRBD1 aligns across 8 bases. The V gene end was trimmed by 5 bases and the J gene end by 2 bases; junction bases not matched to a gene: 4. Germline V lookup: CDR1 LGHNT, CDR2 FRNRAP. CDR3 length: 14 amino acids. The CDR3: CASGQQGVQETQYF. The DNA of the CDR3 is TGTGCTAGTGGTCAACAGGGGGTTCAAGAGACCCAGTACTTC.

This chain connects TRBV11-2 to TRBJ2-4; perhaps TRBD2 as D (5 bases). The germline gives CDR1 SGHAT, CDR2 FQNNGV. Deletions cut 2 bases from V and 8 bases from J, with 13 bases between. The CDR3 contains 14 residues. CDR3 sequence reads: CASSLLRVGDIQYF. The CDR3 DNA reads as TGTGCCAGCAGCTTACTAAGGGTCGGGGACATTCAGTACTTC.

The CDR3 DNA reads as TGTGCCAGCAGCTTAGCGCCTAGCGGGATGAATGAGCAGTTCTTC. Encoded protein: CASSLAPSGMNEQFF. V usage is TRBV7-9 and J usage is TRBJ2-1; 9 bases match TRBD2. J gave up 7 bases and V 0 bases, and 4 bases lay outside the gene matches. CDR3 size: 15 residues. CDR1 is SEHNR and CDR2 is FQNEAQ in the germline V gene (reference sequence). Full variable domain (rest looked up from reference TRBV7-9 and TRBJ2-1): DTGVSQNPRHKITKRGQNVTFRCDPISEHNRLYWYRQTLGQGPEFLTYFQNEAQLEKSRLLSDRFSAERPKGSFSTLEIQRTEQGDSAMYLCASSLAPSGMNEQFFGPGTRLTVL.

V is TRBV5-1 and J is TRBJ2-6; TRBD1 matches at 9 bases. Trimming removed 5 bases from V and 1 base from J; junction bases left unmatched: 7. CDR3 size: 17 residues. Germline CDR1 SGHRS, CDR2 YFSETQ. The DNA for the CDR3 is TGCGCCAGCAGGGGTACAGGGGGCGCATCTGGGGCCAACGTCCTGACTTTC. Residues: CASRGTGGASGANVLTF.

This clone was seen only a few times. The rearrangement uses TRBV7-2 and TRBJ1-1, with D uncertain. CDR3 length: 14 amino acids. Germline CDR1 reads SGHTA; CDR2 reads FQGNSA. V was cut by 1 base and J by 2 bases, with 8 bases left in between. The CDR3 loop is CASSLVAVNTEAFF. CDR3 in DNA: TGTGCCAGCAGCTTAGTGGCAGTAAACACTGAAGCTTTCTTT. Combining the CDR3 with reference TRBV7-2 and TRBJ1-1 gives the whole variable domain GAGVSQSPSNKVTEKGKDVELRCDPISGHTALYWYRQSLGQGLEFLIYFQGNSAPDKSGLPSDRFSAERTGGSVSTLTIQRTQQEDSAVYLCASSLVAVNTEAFFGQGTRLTVV.

The gene calls are TRBV5-4 and TRBJ2-2, with 7 bases fitting TRBD2. Per the germline V gene, CDR1 is SGHNT and CDR2 is YYREEE (reference sequence). Trimming removed 0 bases from V and 4 bases from J; junction bases left unmatched: 9. The CDR3 is 17 amino acids. The CDR3 coding sequence is TGTGCCAGCAGCTTGGTTCTTACTAGCGAAGGCACCGGGGAGCTGTTTTTT. As protein: CASSLVLTSEGTGELFF.

This rearrangement joins TRBV4-1 to TRBJ2-2, with 9 bases fitting TRBD1. The CDR3 has 19 amino acids. Trimming removed 0 bases from V and 0 bases from J; junction bases left unmatched: 8. The germline gives CDR1 MGHRA, CDR2 YSYEKL. The CDR3 sequence is CASSQDRTGVYSNTGELFF. CDR3 nucleotide sequence: TGCGCCAGCAGCCAAGATCGGACAGGGGTCTATTCGAACACCGGGGAGCTGTTTTTT.

The CDR3 here is CAWSVQTGRFSYNSPLHF. Written as DNA, the CDR3 is TGTGCCTGGAGTGTACAGACAGGGCGATTCTCCTATAATTCACCCCTCCACTTT. The chain has TRBV30 and TRBJ1-6; TRBD1 matches at 7 bases. V dropped 0 bases and J dropped 0; count of bases not matched to a gene: 8. This CDR3 spans 18 amino acids. Germline loops: CDR1 GTSNPN, CDR2 SVGIG (reference sequence).

This clone turned up a few times. The rearrangement links TRBV5-4 to TRBJ2-7; D is uncertain. The ends were cut back, 0 bases at V and 6 bases at J, with 13 bases in the middle. Germline V gives CDR1 SGHNT, CDR2 YYREEE (reference sequence). The CDR3 has 14 amino acids. The CDR3 sequence: CASSLEISSGEQYF. The CDR3 nucleotides read TGTGCCAGCAGCTTGGAAATCAGTTCGGGCGAGCAGTACTTC.